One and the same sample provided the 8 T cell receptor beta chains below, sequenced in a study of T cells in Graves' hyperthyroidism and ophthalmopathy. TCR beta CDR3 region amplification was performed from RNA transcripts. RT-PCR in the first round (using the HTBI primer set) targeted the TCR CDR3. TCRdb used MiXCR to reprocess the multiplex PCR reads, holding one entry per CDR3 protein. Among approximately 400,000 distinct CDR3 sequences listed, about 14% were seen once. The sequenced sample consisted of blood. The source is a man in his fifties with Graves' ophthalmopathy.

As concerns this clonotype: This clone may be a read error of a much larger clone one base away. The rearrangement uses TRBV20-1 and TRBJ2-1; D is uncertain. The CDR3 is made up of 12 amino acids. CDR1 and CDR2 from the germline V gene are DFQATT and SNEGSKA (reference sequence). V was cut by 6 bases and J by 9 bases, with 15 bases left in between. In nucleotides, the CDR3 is TGCAGTGCCCCCGGATTGGTACGTGAGCAGTTCTTC. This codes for CSAPGLVREQFF.

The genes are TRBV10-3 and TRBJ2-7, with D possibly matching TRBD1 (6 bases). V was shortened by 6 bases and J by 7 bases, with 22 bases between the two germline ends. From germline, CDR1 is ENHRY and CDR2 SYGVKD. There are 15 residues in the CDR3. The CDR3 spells CAISPGAIRRGEQYF. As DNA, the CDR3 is TGTGCCATCAGCCCAGGGGCCATACGAAGGGGGGAGCAGTACTTC.

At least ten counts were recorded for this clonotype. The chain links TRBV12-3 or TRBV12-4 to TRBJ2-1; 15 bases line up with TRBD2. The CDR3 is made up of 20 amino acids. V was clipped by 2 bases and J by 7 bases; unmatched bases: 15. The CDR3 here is CASSLRGAAGTSGRRNEQFF. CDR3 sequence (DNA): TGTGCCAGCAGTTTACGGGGGGCCGCGGGGACTAGCGGGAGGAGGAATGAGCAGTTCTTC.

CDR3 bases: TGTGCCAGCAGTTACCGGGAACAGGGTTCCGGCTACACCTTC. Its protein product is CASSYREQGSGYTF. V is TRBV12-3 or TRBV12-4 and J is TRBJ1-2, with D perhaps TRBD1 (6 bases). V lost 4 bases to trimming and J lost 8 bases, with 17 bases between them. This CDR3 has 14 residues.

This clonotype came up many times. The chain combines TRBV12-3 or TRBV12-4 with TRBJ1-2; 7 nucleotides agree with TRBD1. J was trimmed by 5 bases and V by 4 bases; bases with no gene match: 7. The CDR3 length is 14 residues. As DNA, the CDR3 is TGTGCCAGCAGTTCTCGACAGGGTGTGTATGGCTACACCTTC. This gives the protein CASSSRQGVYGYTF.

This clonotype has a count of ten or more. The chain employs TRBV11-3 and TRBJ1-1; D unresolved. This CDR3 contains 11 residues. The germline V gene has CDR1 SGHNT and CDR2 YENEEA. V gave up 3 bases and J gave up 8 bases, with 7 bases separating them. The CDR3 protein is CASSFEREAFF. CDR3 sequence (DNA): TGTGCCAGCAGCTTCGAGAGGGAAGCTTTCTTT.

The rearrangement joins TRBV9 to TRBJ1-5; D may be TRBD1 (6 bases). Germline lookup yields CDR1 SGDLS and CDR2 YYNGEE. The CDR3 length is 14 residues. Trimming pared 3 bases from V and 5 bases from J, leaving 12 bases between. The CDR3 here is CASSEQGYYQPQHF. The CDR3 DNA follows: TGTGCCAGCAGCGAACAGGGCTATTATCAGCCCCAGCATTTT.

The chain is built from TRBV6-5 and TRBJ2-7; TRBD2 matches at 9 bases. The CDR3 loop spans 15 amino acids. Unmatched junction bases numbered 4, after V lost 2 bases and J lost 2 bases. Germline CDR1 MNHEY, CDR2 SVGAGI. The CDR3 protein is CASSYQLAGTYEQYF. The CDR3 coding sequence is TGTGCCAGCAGTTACCAGCTAGCGGGGACCTACGAGCAGTACTTC.